Sequencing of this T cell receptor (beta chain) was carried out in a study of T cell responses to AZD1222 COVID-19 vaccine. This table comes from immunoSEQ multiplex PCR, and its TCRdb copy is limited to in-frame clones, with some not included. The table lists tens of thousands of clones, roughly 89% of them singletons. In regard to this clone: Its specificity is not known.

Study-level points and caveats: A mostly white British donor set with more females was recruited, and clonal diversity was possibly underestimated. Repertoire sampling happened only post peak T cell response.

V shed 5 bases and J 2 bases; nucleotides not matched to a gene: 12. This CDR3 has 17 amino acids. From germline, CDR1 is SGHVS and CDR2 FQNEAQ. The gene calls are TRBV7-8 and TRBJ1-5; TRBD1 aligns across 7 bases. The sequenced sample was peripheral blood, obtained 28 days after the second AZD1222 dose. The receptor was isolated from an adult who received the AZD1222 COVID-19 vaccine. The CDR3 DNA sequence: TGTGCCAGCAGCCGAGGGGGAAGGACAGGAGGCAATCAGCCCCAGCATTTT. Amino acid sequence: CASSRGGRTGGNQPQHF.